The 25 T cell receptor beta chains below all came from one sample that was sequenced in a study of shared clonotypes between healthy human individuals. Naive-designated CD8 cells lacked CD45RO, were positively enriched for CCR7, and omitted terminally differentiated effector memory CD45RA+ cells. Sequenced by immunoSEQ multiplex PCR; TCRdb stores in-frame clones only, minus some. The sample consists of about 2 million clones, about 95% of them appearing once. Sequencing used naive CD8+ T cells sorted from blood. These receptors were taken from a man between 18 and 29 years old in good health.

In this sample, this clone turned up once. The CDR3 region is CASSPGDHIYEQYF. As DNA, the CDR3 is TGTGCCAGCAGCCCTGGGGACCACATATACGAGCAGTACTTC. J is TRBJ2-7 and V is TRBV5-6; D possibly uses TRBD1 or TRBD2 (5 bases each). Trimming pared 4 bases from V and 4 bases from J, leaving 15 bases between. The CDR3 spans 14 residues. CDR1 SGHDT and CDR2 YYEEEE come from the germline V gene.

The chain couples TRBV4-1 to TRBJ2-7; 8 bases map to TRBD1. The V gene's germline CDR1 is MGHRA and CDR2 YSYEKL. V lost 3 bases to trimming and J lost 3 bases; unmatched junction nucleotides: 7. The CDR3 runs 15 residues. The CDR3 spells CASSQGTGGGYEQYF. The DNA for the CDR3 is TGCGCCAGCAGCCAGGGAACAGGGGGAGGCTACGAGCAGTACTTC.

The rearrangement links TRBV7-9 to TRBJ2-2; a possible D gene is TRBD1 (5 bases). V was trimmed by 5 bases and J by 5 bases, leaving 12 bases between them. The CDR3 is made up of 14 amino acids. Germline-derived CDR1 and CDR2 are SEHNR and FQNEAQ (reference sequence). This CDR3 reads CASSPASGTGELFF. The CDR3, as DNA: TGTGCCAGCAGCCCCGCTTCAGGGACCGGGGAGCTGTTTTTT. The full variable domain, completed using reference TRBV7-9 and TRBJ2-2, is DTGVSQNPRHKITKRGQNVTFRCDPISEHNRLYWYRQTLGQGPEFLTYFQNEAQLEKSRLLSDRFSAERPKGSFSTLEIQRTEQGDSAMYLCASSPASGTGELFFGEGSRLTVL.

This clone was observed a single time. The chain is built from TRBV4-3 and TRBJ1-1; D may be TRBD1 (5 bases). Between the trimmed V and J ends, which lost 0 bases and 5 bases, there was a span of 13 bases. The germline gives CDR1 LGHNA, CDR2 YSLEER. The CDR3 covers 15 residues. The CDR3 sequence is CASSQDQGGGTEAFF. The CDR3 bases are TGCGCCAGCAGCCAAGATCAGGGTGGGGGGACTGAAGCTTTCTTT.

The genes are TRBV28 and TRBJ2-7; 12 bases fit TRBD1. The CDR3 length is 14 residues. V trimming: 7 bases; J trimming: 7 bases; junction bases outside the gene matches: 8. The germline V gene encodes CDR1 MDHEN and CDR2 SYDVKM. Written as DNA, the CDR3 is TGTGCCAGCACCACGGGACAGGGGGCGGTTGAGCAGTACTTC. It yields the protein CASTTGQGAVEQYF.

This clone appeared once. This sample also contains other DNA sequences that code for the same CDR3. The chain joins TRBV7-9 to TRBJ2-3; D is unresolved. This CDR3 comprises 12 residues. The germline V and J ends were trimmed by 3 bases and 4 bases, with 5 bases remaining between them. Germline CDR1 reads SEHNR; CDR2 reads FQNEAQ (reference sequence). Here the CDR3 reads CASSLAPDTQYF. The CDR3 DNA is TGTGCCAGCAGCTTGGCACCAGATACGCAGTATTTT.

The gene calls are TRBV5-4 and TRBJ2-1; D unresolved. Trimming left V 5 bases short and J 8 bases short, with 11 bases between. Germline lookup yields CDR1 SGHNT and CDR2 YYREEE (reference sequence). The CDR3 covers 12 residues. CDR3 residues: CASRDLVDEQFF. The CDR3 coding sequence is TGTGCCAGCAGAGATCTAGTGGATGAGCAGTTCTTC.

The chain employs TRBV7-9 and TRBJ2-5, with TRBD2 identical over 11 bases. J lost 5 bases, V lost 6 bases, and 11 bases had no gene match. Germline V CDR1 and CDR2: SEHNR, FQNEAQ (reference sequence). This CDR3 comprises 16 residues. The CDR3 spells CASSSNSGGAPETQYF. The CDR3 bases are TGTGCCAGCAGTTCCAATAGCGGGGGGGCCCCGGAGACCCAGTACTTC. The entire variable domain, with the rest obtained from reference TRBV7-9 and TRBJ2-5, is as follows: DTGVSQNPRHKITKRGQNVTFRCDPISEHNRLYWYRQTLGQGPEFLTYFQNEAQLEKSRLLSDRFSAERPKGSFSTLEIQRTEQGDSAMYLCASSSNSGGAPETQYFGPGTRLLVL.

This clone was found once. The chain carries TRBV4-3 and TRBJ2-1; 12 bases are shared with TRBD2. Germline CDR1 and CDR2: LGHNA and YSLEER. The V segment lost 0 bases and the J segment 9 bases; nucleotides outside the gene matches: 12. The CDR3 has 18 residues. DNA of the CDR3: TGCGCCAGCAGCCAAGAGCTCGGTCCGGGACTAGCGGGCGGTGAGCAGTTCTTC. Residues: CASSQELGPGLAGGEQFF.

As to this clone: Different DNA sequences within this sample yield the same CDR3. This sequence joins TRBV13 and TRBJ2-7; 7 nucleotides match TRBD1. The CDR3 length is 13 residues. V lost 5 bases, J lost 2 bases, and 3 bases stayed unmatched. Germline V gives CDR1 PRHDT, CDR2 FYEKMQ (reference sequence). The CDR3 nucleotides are TGTGCCAGCAGCCCCGGGACAGCCTACGAGCAGTACTTC. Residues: CASSPGTAYEQYF.

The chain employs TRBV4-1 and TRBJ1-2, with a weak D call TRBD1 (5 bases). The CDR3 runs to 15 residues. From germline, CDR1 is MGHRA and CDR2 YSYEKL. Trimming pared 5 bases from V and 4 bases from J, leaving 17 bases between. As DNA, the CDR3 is TGCGCCAGCAGCAGCCGACAGAATTCCCCCTATGGCTACACCTTC. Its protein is CASSSRQNSPYGYTF.

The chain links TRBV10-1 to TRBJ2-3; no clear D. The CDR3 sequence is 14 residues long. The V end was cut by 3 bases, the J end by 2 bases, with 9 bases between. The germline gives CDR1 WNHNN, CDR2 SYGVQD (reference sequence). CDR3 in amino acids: CASSDGGITDTQYF. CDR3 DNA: TGCGCCAGCAGTGATGGCGGAATCACAGATACGCAGTATTTT.

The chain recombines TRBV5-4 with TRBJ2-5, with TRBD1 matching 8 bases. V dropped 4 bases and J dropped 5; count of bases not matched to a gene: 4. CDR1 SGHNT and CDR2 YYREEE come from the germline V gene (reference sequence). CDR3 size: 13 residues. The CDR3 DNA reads TGTGCCAGCAGCGACAGGGGCCGGGAGACCCAGTACTTC. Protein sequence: CASSDRGRETQYF.

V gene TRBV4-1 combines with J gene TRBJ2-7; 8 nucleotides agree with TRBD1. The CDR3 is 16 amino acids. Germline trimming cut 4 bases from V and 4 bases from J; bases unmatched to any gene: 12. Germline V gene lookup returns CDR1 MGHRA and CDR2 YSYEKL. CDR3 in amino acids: CASSRLLGQGRYEQYF. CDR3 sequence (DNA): TGCGCCAGCAGCCGACTGTTAGGACAGGGAAGGTACGAGCAGTACTTC.

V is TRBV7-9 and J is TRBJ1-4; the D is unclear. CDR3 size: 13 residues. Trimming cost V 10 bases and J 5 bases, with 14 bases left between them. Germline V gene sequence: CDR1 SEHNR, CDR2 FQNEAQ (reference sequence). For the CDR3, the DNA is TGTGCCACCGTGGAGGTGGGCAATGAAAAACTGTTTTTT. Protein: CATVEVGNEKLFF.

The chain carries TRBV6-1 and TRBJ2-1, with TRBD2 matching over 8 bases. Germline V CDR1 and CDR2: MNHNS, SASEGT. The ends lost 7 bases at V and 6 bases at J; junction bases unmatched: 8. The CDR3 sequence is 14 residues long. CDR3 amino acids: CASKGGGIGNEQFF. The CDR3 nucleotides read TGTGCCAGCAAGGGCGGGGGGATTGGCAATGAGCAGTTCTTC.

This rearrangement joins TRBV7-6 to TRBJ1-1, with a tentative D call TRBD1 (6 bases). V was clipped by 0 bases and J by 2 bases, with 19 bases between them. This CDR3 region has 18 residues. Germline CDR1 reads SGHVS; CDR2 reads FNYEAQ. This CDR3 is CASSLARGDRPPNTEAFF. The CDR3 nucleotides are TGTGCCAGCAGCTTAGCGCGTGGTGACAGGCCCCCCAACACTGAAGCTTTCTTT. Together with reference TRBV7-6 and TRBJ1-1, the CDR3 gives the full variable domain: GAGVSQSPRYKVTKRGQDVALRCDPISGHVSLYWYRQALGQGPEFLTYFNYEAQQDKSGLPNDRFSAERPEGSISTLTIQRTEQRDSAMYRCASSLARGDRPPNTEAFFGQGTRLTVV.

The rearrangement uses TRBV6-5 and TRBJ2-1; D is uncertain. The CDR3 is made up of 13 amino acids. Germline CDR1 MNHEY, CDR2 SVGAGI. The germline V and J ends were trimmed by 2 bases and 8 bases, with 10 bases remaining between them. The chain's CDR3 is CASSYQWQDEQFF. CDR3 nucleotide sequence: TGTGCCAGCAGTTACCAATGGCAGGATGAGCAGTTCTTC.

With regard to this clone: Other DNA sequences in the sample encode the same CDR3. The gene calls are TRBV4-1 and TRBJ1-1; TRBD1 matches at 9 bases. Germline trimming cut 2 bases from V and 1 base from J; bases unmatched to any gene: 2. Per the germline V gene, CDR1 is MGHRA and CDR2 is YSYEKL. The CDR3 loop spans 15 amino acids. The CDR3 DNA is TGCGCCAGCAGCCAACGACAGGGGGGGAACACTGAAGCTTTCTTT. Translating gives CASSQRQGGNTEAFF.

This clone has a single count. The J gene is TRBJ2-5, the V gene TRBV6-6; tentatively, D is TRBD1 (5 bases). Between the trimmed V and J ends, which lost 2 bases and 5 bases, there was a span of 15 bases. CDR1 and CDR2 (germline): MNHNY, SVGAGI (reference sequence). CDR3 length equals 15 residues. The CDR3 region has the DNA TGTGCCAGCAGTTACCCGCAGGGTATGGTTGAGACCCAGTACTTC. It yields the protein CASSYPQGMVETQYF.

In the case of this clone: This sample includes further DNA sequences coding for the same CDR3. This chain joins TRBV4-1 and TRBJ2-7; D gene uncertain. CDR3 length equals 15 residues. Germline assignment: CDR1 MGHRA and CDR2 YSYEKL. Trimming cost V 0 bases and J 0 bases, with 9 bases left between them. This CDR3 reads CASSQDRGISYEQYF. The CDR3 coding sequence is TGCGCCAGCAGCCAAGATAGAGGAATCTCCTACGAGCAGTACTTC.

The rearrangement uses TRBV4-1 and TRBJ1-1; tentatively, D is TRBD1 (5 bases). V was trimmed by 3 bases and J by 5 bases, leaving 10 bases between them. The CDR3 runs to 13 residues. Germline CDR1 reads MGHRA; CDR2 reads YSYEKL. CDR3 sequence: CASSHTQGTEAFF. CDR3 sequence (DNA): TGCGCCAGCAGCCACACCCAGGGAACTGAAGCTTTCTTT.

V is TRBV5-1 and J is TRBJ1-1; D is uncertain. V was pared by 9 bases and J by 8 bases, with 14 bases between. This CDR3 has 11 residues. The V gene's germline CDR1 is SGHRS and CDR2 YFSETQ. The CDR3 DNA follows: TGCGCCACCGCGCATGGCCCCGAAGCTTTCTTT. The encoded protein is CATAHGPEAFF.

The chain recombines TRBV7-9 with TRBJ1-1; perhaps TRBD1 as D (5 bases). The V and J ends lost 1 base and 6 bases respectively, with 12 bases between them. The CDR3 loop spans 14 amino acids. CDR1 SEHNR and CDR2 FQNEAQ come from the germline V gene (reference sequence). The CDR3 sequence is CASSLVQGIAEAFF. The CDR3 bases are TGTGCCAGCAGCTTAGTTCAGGGTATCGCTGAAGCTTTCTTT.

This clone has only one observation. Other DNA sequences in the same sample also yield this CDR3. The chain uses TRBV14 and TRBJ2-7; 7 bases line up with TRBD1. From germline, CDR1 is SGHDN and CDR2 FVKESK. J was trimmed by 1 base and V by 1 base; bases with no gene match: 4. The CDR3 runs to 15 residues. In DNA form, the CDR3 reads TGTGCCAGCAGCCAAGGGACAGGACCTTCCTACGAGCAGTACTTC. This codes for CASSQGTGPSYEQYF.